This T cell receptor (beta chain) was sequenced in a study of response to subunit inactivated influenza vaccine. TCRdb passed the RT-PCR reads through MiXCR, listing each CDR3 protein once. This sample has approximately 500,000 distinct CDR3 sequences, with under 30% found just once. Germline V gene lookup returns CDR1 ENHRY and CDR2 SYGVKD. The CDR3 is made up of 13 amino acids. Trimming removed 2 bases from V and 6 bases from J, with 8 bases in between. The sample was also reused in another study, on T cells expressing NK-cell markers. From that study: What made the TCR beta cDNA was 5'RACE template switching with UMIs.

The material was CD4+ T cells sorted from PBMCs, obtained 12 days after vaccination. V and J are TRBV10-3 and TRBJ1-5; TRBD1 might be the D (5 bases). The sequence was collected from a man in his fifties who received an inactivated influenza vaccine. DNA for the CDR3: TGTGCCATCAGTGAGACTCAGGGTCAGCCCCAGCATTTT. It encodes CAISETQGQPQHF.